This T cell receptor (beta chain) was captured by sequencing in a study of cytomegalovirus exposure and HLA in healthy donors. CDR1 is SGDLS, CDR2 YYNGEE, per germline. The CDR3 is made up of 15 amino acids. The V and J ends lost 4 bases and 4 bases respectively, with 14 bases between them. 60 Vbeta and 13 Jbeta primers were used in PCR. Method: immunoSEQ multiplex PCR; TCRdb's copy keeps in-frame clones and lacks some. The table shows about 110,000 clones, with more than 70% occurring only once. The chain uses TRBV9 and TRBJ2-2; D perhaps matches TRBD1 (6 bases). Sequenced sample: PBMCs. The sequence was obtained from a man in his forties in good health and CMV-seronegative. The CDR3 sequence is CASSPQTGGTGELFF. Here the CDR3 DNA reads TGTGCCAGCAGCCCCCAGACAGGAGGCACCGGGGAGCTGTTTTTT. The full variable domain, rest sourced from reference TRBV9 and TRBJ2-2, is DSGVTQTPKHLITATGQRVTLRCSPRSGDLSVYWYQQSLDQGLQFLIQYYNGEERAKGNILERFSAQQFPDLHSELNLSSLELGDSALYFCASSPQTGGTGELFFGEGSRLTVL.